This note documents a single T cell receptor beta chain sequence. The data originate from a study of blood T cell repertoires in COVID-19. Under the authors' procedure: The assay estimated nucleated cells by amplifying reference gene primers. Sequencing was performed with immunoSEQ multiplex PCR; in TCRdb, only in-frame clones are kept and a portion is missing. V, J and clone size are those of that table, while D and trimming were read from the DNA. The sample holds under 200,000 clones, just over 90% seen once. Germline V lookup: CDR1 SGHTS, CDR2 YDEGEE. V shed 0 bases and J shed 0 bases, with 7 bases lying between them. CDR3 length: 15 amino acids.

This sequence joins TRBV5-8 and TRBJ1-5; no clear D gene. The receptor was derived from a young man with COVID-19, enrolled during active disease. Sequencing was carried out using peripheral blood. The CDR3 reads CASSLAAGSNQPQHF. The DNA for the CDR3 is TGTGCCAGCAGCTTGGCTGCAGGTAGCAATCAGCCCCAGCATTTT.